This entry concerns a single TCR beta chain. This record belongs to a study of cytomegalovirus exposure and HLA in healthy donors. A multiplex PCR was run with 60 Vbeta primers and 13 Jbeta primers. TCRdb's copy holds only in-frame clones and misses some; the assay was immunoSEQ multiplex PCR. The ten top clones account for approximately 0.6%, within a sample of around 100,000 clones. This CDR3 has 15 amino acids. The junction had 12 bases not matched to a gene; V was cut back by 3 bases and J by 11 bases. The germline V gene has CDR1 SGHNT and CDR2 YYREEE (reference sequence). This sequence was found in a man aged 45-65 years in good health and CMV-seronegative. Sequences were obtained from PBMCs. The V call is TRBV5-4, the J call TRBJ1-4; 8 nucleotides agree with TRBD1. CDR3 DNA sequence: TGTGCCAGCAGCTCGGATTCACAGGGGGTCAAGAAACTGTTTTTT. Protein product: CASSSDSQGVKKLFF. Drawing the rest from reference TRBV5-4 and TRBJ1-4, the complete variable domain is ETGVTQSPTHLIKTRGQQVTLRCSSQSGHNTVSWYQQALGQGPQFIFQYYREEENGRGNFPPRFSGLQFPNYSSELNVNALELDDSALYLCASSSDSQGVKKLFFGSGTQLSVL.